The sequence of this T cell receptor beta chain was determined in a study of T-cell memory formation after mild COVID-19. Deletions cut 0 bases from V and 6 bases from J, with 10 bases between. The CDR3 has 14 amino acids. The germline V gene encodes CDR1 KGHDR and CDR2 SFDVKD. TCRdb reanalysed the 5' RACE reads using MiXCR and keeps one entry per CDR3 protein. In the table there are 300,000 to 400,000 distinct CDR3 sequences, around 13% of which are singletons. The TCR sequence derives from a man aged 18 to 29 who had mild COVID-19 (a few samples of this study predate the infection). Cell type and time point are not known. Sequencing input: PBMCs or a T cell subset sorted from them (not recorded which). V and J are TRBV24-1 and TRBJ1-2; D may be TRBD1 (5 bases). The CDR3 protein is CATSDLRQGHGYTF. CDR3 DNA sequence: TGTGCCACCAGTGATTTGCGTCAGGGCCATGGCTACACCTTC.